These T cell receptor beta chains were read from a single sample in a study of cytomegalovirus exposure and HLA in healthy donors. TCRdb's table, derived via immunoSEQ multiplex PCR, lists solely in-frame clones and lacks some. In the table there are some 200,000 clones, roughly 86% of which are singletons. Source material: PBMCs. Receptors were obtained from a man aged 30 to 39 in good health and CMV-seropositive. The CDR3 runs from the conserved cysteine through the conserved F or W. D genes are given only for firm matches. Some rows have no size entry. The others give once, few or many, or a class for an expanded clone.

>TRBV10-2|TRBJ1-1|NA|NA|10
TGCGCCAGCACCCCTCTCGAAGCTTTCTTT
CASTPLEAFF
>TRBV6-5|TRBJ2-5|TRBD2|NA|16
TGTGCCAGCAGTTACTCGGGCGCGGGGGGGCCCGAGACCCAGTACTTC
CASSYSGAGGPETQYF
>TRBV25-1|TRBJ2-3|TRBD1|few|17
TGTGCCAGCAGTGGGACAGGGGCGACAGGATCCACAGATACGCAGTATTTT
CASSGTGATGSTDTQYF
>TRBV12-5|TRBJ2-5|NA|NA|14
TGTGCTAGTGGTTTGTTTCCGGTGGAAGAGACCCAGTACTTC
CASGLFPVEETQYF
>TRBV11-2|TRBJ2-2|NA|once|16
TGTGCCAGCAGCTTAGATGGGCTCCCGGGGGTGGGGGAGCTGTTTTTT
CASSLDGLPGVGELFF
>TRBV7-6|TRBJ2-7|NA|NA|11
TGTGCCAGCAGCTTAGAGGCCGAGCAGTACTTC
CASSLEAEQYF
>TRBV5-1|TRBJ2-1|NA|NA|11
TGCGCCAGCAGCCTGGAGATGGAGCAGTTCTTC
CASSLEMEQFF
>TRBV2|TRBJ1-2|TRBD1|NA|12
TGTGCCAGCAGTGATACAGGGGTCGGCTACACCTTC
CASSDTGVGYTF
>TRBV7-3|TRBJ2-1|TRBD2|NA|16
TGTGCCAGCAGCCCTTTTGGGACTATATCAAACAATGAGCAGTTCTTC
CASSPFGTISNNEQFF
>TRBV19|TRBJ1-5|NA|NA|14
TGTGCCAGTAGCGCAGGGTATAGCAATCAGCCCCAGCATTTT
CASSAGYSNQPQHF